These 32 T cell receptor beta chains originate from one sample sequenced in a study of T cells in Graves' hyperthyroidism and ophthalmopathy. Researchers took RNA transcripts and amplified the TCR beta CDR3 regions from them. Using the HTBI primer set, a first-round RT-PCR was run on the TCR CDR3. TCRdb called the multiplex PCR reads again in MiXCR, with one record for every CDR3 protein. The table includes about 130,000 distinct CDR3 sequences, roughly 23% detected once. Sequencing was carried out using blood. Receptors were obtained from a woman aged 50 to 60 with Graves' hyperthyroidism that later progressed to Graves' ophthalmopathy.

The table lists this clonotype with a few counts. The chain couples TRBV20-1 to TRBJ2-3; 8 bases agree with TRBD1. J was trimmed by 1 base and V by 3 bases; bases with no gene match: 0. In germline, CDR1 is DFQATT, CDR2 SNEGSKA (reference sequence). The CDR3 spans 13 residues. In DNA, the CDR3 is TGCAGTGCTAGGACAGGGGGCACAGATACGCAGTATTTT. Translated: CSARTGGTDTQYF.

In the case of this clonotype: A much larger clone differs by one base, so this may be a read error. V and J are TRBV28 and TRBJ1-2; no reliable D call. CDR3 length: 16 amino acids. V lost 1 base to trimming and J lost 0 bases, with 12 bases between them. From germline, CDR1 is MDHEN and CDR2 SYDVKM. Here the CDR3 DNA reads TGTGCCAGCAGTTTATTTAAGGCCGCAGCTAACTATGGCTACACCTTC. Protein sequence: CASSLFKAAANYGYTF.

The rearrangement joins TRBV28 to TRBJ2-5, with D perhaps matching TRBD1 (5 bases). CDR1 and CDR2 from the germline V gene are MDHEN and SYDVKM. Trimming left V 3 bases short and J 13 bases short, with 21 bases between. The CDR3 consists of 14 residues. The CDR3 DNA reads TGTGCCAGCAGTTTCGGAGACAAGGGGAAGGAGTGGTACTTC. This encodes CASSFGDKGKEWYF.

Ten or more counts support this clonotype. The rearrangement uses TRBV30 and TRBJ2-3; 9 nucleotides match TRBD1. Germline V lookup: CDR1 GTSNPN, CDR2 SVGIG (reference sequence). Losses at the gene ends were 3 bases for V and 5 bases for J; bases not matched to a gene: 0. The CDR3 runs to 12 residues. The CDR3 sequence is CAWRDRGDTQYF. The CDR3 nucleotides read TGTGCCTGGAGGGACAGGGGAGATACGCAGTATTTT.

In regard to this clonotype: A much more abundant neighbour one base away suggests this may be a read error. The rearrangement links TRBV6-1 to TRBJ2-5; D unclear. CDR3 length: 14 amino acids. The germline V gene encodes CDR1 MNHNS and CDR2 SASEGT. Trimming left V 8 bases short and J 1 base short, with 14 bases between. This chain's CDR3 is CASGFGPSQETQYF. The CDR3 DNA reads as TGTGCCAGCGGGTTTGGGCCAAGCCAAGAGACCCAGTACTTC.

The CDR3 loop reads CASSEGRDRGPEGTEAFF. The CDR3 region has the DNA TGTGCCAGCAGTGAAGGCCGGGACAGGGGCCCCGAAGGGACTGAAGCTTTCTTT. The chain joins TRBV6-1 to TRBJ1-1, with 10 positions matching TRBD1. The CDR3 has 18 amino acids. Germline trimming cut 1 base from V and 5 bases from J; bases unmatched to any gene: 13. Germline loops: CDR1 MNHNS, CDR2 SASEGT.

This clonotype was observed at least ten times. The chain joins TRBV12-3 or TRBV12-4 to TRBJ1-1; D is unresolved. V was pared by 5 bases and J by 0 bases, with 10 bases between. The CDR3 contains 14 residues. The CDR3 protein is CASSATRMNTEAFF. CDR3 in DNA: TGTGCCAGCAGTGCCACCAGGATGAACACTGAAGCTTTCTTT.

This clonotype was counted a single time. The junction departs from the called germline gene at one end, perhaps through a read error. The chain is built from TRBV7-6 and TRBJ2-3; the match to TRBD1 covers 10 bases. This CDR3 is 15 amino acids long. CDR1 is SGHVS and CDR2 is FNYEAQ in the germline V gene. The CDR3: CVSSRDRGNSDTQYF. CDR3 in DNA: TGTGTCAGCAGCCGGGACAGGGGAAACTCAGATACGCAGTATTTT.

In its sample, this clonotype was seen a few times. The chain has TRBV12-3 or TRBV12-4 and TRBJ2-3; possibly TRBD2 for D (6 bases). The CDR3 totals 15 residues. V was clipped by 4 bases and J by 2 bases, with 13 bases between them. This CDR3 is CASSSRGADTDTQYF. In nucleotides, the CDR3 is TGTGCCAGCAGTTCCCGCGGGGCAGACACAGATACGCAGTATTTT.

This clonotype appeared many times. The chain uses TRBV9 and TRBJ2-2; no definite D call. This CDR3 contains 14 residues. Deletions cut 0 bases from V and 7 bases from J, with 10 bases between. CDR1 SGDLS and CDR2 YYNGEE come from the germline V gene. The CDR3 region is CASSVGWVSGELFF. In DNA, the CDR3 is TGTGCCAGCAGCGTAGGGTGGGTAAGCGGGGAGCTGTTTTTT.

This clonotype was found a few times. The J gene is TRBJ2-3, the V gene TRBV14; D may be TRBD1 (5 bases). Germline lookup yields CDR1 SGHDN and CDR2 FVKESK. Trimming took 0 bases from V and 3 from J, leaving 10 bases between them. This CDR3 is 15 amino acids long. CDR3 bases: TGTGCCAGCAGCCAAGAGGTGACAGCGACAGATACGCAGTATTTT. Its protein product is CASSQEVTATDTQYF.

The sample holds a few counts of this clonotype. This may stem from a read error, because a much larger clone lies one nucleotide away. The CDR3 bases are TGTGCCTGGATGCTAGCGGGAAAGAATGAGCAGTCCTTC. Protein: CAWMLAGKNEQSF. V and J are TRBV30 and TRBJ2-1; TRBD2 matches 9 bases. Germline CDR1 is GTSNPN and CDR2 is SVGIG (reference sequence). The CDR3 totals 13 residues.

This clonotype was detected ten times or more. The chain recombines TRBV30 with TRBJ1-1; D gene unclear. V lost 0 bases to trimming and J lost 8 bases, with 10 bases between them. The CDR3 covers 12 residues. Germline CDR1 and CDR2: GTSNPN and SVGIG (reference sequence). The CDR3 loop is CAWSVLASEAFF. The CDR3 coding sequence is TGTGCCTGGAGTGTACTTGCGTCAGAAGCTTTCTTT.

In this sample, this clonotype turned up many times. The rearrangement joins TRBV28 to TRBJ1-5; no definite D call. Germline assignment: CDR1 MDHEN and CDR2 SYDVKM. This CDR3 has 12 amino acids. The V and J ends lost 6 bases and 6 bases respectively, with 9 bases between them. The CDR3 protein is CASSVAAQPQHF. CDR3 in DNA: TGTGCCAGCAGCGTAGCGGCTCAGCCCCAGCATTTT.

The table lists this clonotype with a few counts. The chain uses TRBV29-1 and TRBJ2-7; 8 bases align to TRBD2. Trimming cost V 7 bases and J 3 bases; bases outside gene matches: 8. The CDR3 spans 13 residues. Germline V CDR1 and CDR2: SQVTM, ANQGSEA. Here the CDR3 DNA reads TGCAGCGCCGCGACTAGCGTAAACTACGAGCAGTACTTC. Protein product: CSAATSVNYEQYF.

This clonotype was counted at least ten times. V gene TRBV27 combines with J gene TRBJ1-6, with D possibly being TRBD1 (6 bases). The CDR3 runs 14 residues. The V and J ends lost 4 bases and 10 bases respectively, with 14 bases between them. Germline V gene sequence: CDR1 MNHEY, CDR2 SMNVEV (reference sequence). CDR3 nucleotides: TGTGCCAGCAGTTCCCGAAGGGGGGGATCACCCCTCCACTTT. Encoded protein: CASSSRRGGSPLHF.

At least ten counts were recorded for this clonotype. CDR3 in DNA: TGTGCCAGCAGCGGAACAGGGGCGAAGGGAAACACCATATATTTT. Protein sequence: CASSGTGAKGNTIYF. This chain links TRBV3-1 with TRBJ1-3; 7 bases fit TRBD1. J lost 4 bases, V lost 5 bases, and 8 bases had no gene match. The V gene's germline CDR1 is LGHDT and CDR2 YNNKEL (reference sequence). This CDR3 has 15 amino acids.

This clonotype has ten or more counts. J is TRBJ1-1 and V is TRBV30; unclear D gene. The V gene's germline CDR1 is GTSNPN and CDR2 SVGIG (reference sequence). The CDR3 has 13 amino acids. Between the trimmed V and J ends, which lost 4 bases and 0 bases, there was a span of 9 bases. The CDR3 region is CAWTHGMNTEAFF. The DNA of the CDR3 is TGTGCCTGGACTCACGGGATGAACACTGAAGCTTTCTTT.

The genes are TRBV28 and TRBJ2-5; 12 nucleotides line up with TRBD2. Trimming took 3 bases from V and 3 from J; bases not matched to a gene: 17. Germline V CDR1 and CDR2: MDHEN, SYDVKM. This CDR3 is 20 amino acids long. The CDR3 coding sequence is TGTGCCAGCAGTTTTATGGTCACGGGGAGAGGACTAGCGGGAAAAGAGACCCAGTACTTC. The encoded protein is CASSFMVTGRGLAGKETQYF.

This clonotype was seen many times. The chain recombines TRBV11-2 with TRBJ1-1; no firm D call. Germline CDR1 reads SGHAT; CDR2 reads FQNNGV. This CDR3 has 11 amino acids. Trimming took off 1 base at V and 10 bases at J, with 7 bases between the two ends. The DNA for the CDR3 is TGTGCCAGCAGCTTAGGGTACACAGCTTTCTTT. It specifies CASSLGYTAFF.

The chain recombines TRBV5-1 with TRBJ2-1; TRBD1 matches at 10 bases. The CDR3 consists of 16 residues. Germline CDR1 SGHRS, CDR2 YFSETQ. Losses at the gene ends were 4 bases for V and 7 bases for J; bases not matched to a gene: 11. The CDR3 DNA is TGCGCCAGCAGCCCGGGACAGGGGAATAGAGGGAATGAGCAGTTCTTC. The encoded protein is CASSPGQGNRGNEQFF.

This clonotype appeared a single time. The chain is built from TRBV2 and TRBJ1-1, with a weak D call TRBD1 (5 bases). CDR1 and CDR2 from the germline V gene are SNHLY and FYNNEI. Trimming shortened V by 5 bases and J by 4 bases, and 17 bases separated the two germline ends. The CDR3 covers 15 residues. This CDR3 reads CASSLDPGSGTEAFF. The CDR3 DNA reads TGTGCCAGCAGTCTCGATCCAGGGAGCGGCACTGAAGCTTTCTTT.

There are many counts of this clonotype. V gene TRBV10-3 combines with J gene TRBJ2-2, with a weak D call TRBD2 (6 bases). The CDR3 loop spans 16 amino acids. Germline V CDR1 and CDR2: ENHRY, SYGVKD. The V end lost 2 bases, the J end lost 5 bases, and 15 bases lay between the germline ends. CDR3 sequence (DNA): TGTGCCATCAGTGAGCCTGGGGGTGCGGGAACCGGGGAGCTGTTTTTT. Translation: CAISEPGGAGTGELFF.

This clonotype was found a few times. The rearrangement joins TRBV3-1 to TRBJ2-1; D may be TRBD2 (6 bases). Trimming left V 11 bases short and J 7 bases short, with 18 bases between. Looked up from germline, CDR1 is LGHDT and CDR2 is YNNKEL (reference sequence). The CDR3 totals 13 residues. In nucleotides, the CDR3 is TGTGCCGCGGCGGAGGGGACCAGTAATGAGCAGTTCTTC. Its protein is CAAAEGTSNEQFF.

The rearrangement links TRBV28 to TRBJ2-7, with TRBD2 identical over 8 bases. The trim removed 1 base at V and 1 base at J, leaving 3 bases unmatched. The length of the CDR3 is 15 residues. Germline lookup yields CDR1 MDHEN and CDR2 SYDVKM. CDR3 DNA: TGTGCCAGCAGTTTATCTAGCGGGTTGTCCTACGAGCAGTACTTC. Translating it yields CASSLSSGLSYEQYF.

J is TRBJ1-5 and V is TRBV6-4; D is unclear. Looked up from germline, CDR1 is MRHNA and CDR2 is SNTAGT. There are 16 residues in the CDR3. V dropped 0 bases and J dropped 4 bases, with 13 bases sitting between them. The CDR3 DNA reads TGTGCCAGCAGTGACTCAGTAACAGCAGGTAATCAGCCCCAGCATTTT. Translation: CASSDSVTAGNQPQHF.

This clonotype was counted a few times. The rearrangement links TRBV10-3 to TRBJ1-4; D may be TRBD1 (5 bases). This CDR3 comprises 12 residues. The V gene lost 10 bases and the J gene lost 4 bases, with 10 bases spanning the gap. The germline gives CDR1 ENHRY, CDR2 SYGVKD. This CDR3 is CATRDGNEKLFF. The CDR3 DNA reads as TGTGCCACCCGGGACGGTAATGAAAAACTGTTTTTT.

The chain combines TRBV5-1 with TRBJ1-2, with no clear D. This CDR3 has 20 residues. Germline V lookup: CDR1 SGHRS, CDR2 YFSETQ. The V end lost 2 bases, the J end lost 1 base, and 27 bases lay between the germline ends. Here the CDR3 DNA reads TGCGCCAGCAGCTTAAGATCGAGCGACACCGGCGTAGGTATTAACTATGGCTACACCTTC. Translated, it gives CASSLRSSDTGVGINYGYTF.

This clonotype was detected many times. The chain has TRBV29-1 and TRBJ2-6; D might be TRBD1 (6 bases). This CDR3 is built from 19 residues. Per germline, CDR1 SQVTM and CDR2 ANQGSEA. With 4 bases removed from V and 0 bases from J, the gap between germline ends came to 22 bases. The CDR3 region is CSVGGGVGAPSSGANVLTF. As DNA, the CDR3 is TGCAGCGTTGGCGGAGGCGTGGGGGCGCCGTCCTCTGGGGCCAACGTCCTGACTTTC. Looking up the rest from reference TRBV29-1 and TRBJ2-6 gives the full variable domain: SAVISQKPSRDICQRGTSLTIQCQVDSQVTMMFWYRQQPGQSLTLIATANQGSEATYESGFVIDKFPISRPNLTFSTLTVSNMSPEDSSIYLCSVGGGVGAPSSGANVLTFGAGSRLTVL.

This clonotype came up many times. The chain recombines TRBV11-2 with TRBJ2-2; D ambiguous. The V gene lost 5 bases and the J gene lost 0 bases, with 10 bases spanning the gap. The CDR3 is 15 amino acids. Germline V CDR1 and CDR2: SGHAT, FQNNGV. The CDR3 reads CASSEAPSNTGELFF. DNA of the CDR3: TGTGCCAGCAGCGAAGCCCCCTCGAACACCGGGGAGCTGTTTTTT.

This clonotype occurred many times. V and J are TRBV28 and TRBJ2-5, with a tentative D call TRBD1 (5 bases). This CDR3 contains 14 residues. Germline V gene data show CDR1 as MDHEN and CDR2 as SYDVKM. V was trimmed by 2 bases and J by 5 bases, leaving 12 bases between them. CDR3 sequence reads: CASSLGQGWETQYF. CDR3 in DNA: TGTGCCAGCAGTTTAGGTCAGGGATGGGAGACCCAGTACTTC. Based on the CDR3 plus reference TRBV28 and TRBJ2-5, the full variable domain is DVKVTQSSRYLVKRTGEKVFLECVQDMDHENMFWYRQDPGLGLRLIYFSYDVKMKEKGDIPEGYSVSREKKERFSLILESASTNQTSMYLCASSLGQGWETQYFGPGTRLLVL.

The rearrangement uses TRBV6-5 and TRBJ1-5; a possible D gene is TRBD1 (5 bases). This CDR3 has 15 amino acids. V was cut by 0 bases and J by 5 bases, with 11 bases left in between. Germline CDR1 and CDR2: MNHEY and SVGAGI. The CDR3 loop reads CASSYSSSGHQPQHF. The CDR3 DNA follows: TGTGCCAGCAGTTACTCGTCGTCAGGGCATCAGCCCCAGCATTTT.